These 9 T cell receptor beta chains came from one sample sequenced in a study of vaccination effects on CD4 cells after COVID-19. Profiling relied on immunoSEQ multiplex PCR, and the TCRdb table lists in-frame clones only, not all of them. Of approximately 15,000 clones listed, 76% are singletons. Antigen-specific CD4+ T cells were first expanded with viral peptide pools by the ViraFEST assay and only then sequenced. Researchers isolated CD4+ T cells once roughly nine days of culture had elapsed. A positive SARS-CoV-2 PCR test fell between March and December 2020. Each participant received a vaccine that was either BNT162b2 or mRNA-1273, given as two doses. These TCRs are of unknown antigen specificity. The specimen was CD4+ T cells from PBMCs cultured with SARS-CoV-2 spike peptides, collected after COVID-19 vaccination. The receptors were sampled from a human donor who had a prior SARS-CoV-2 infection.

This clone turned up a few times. The CDR3 here is CASSESAGQGGPETQYF. DNA for the CDR3: TGCGCCAGCAGTGAGTCGGCTGGACAGGGGGGTCCGGAGACCCAGTACTTC. The rearrangement joins TRBV10-1 to TRBJ2-5; 10 nucleotides line up with TRBD1. The CDR3 contains 17 residues. V trimming: 0 bases; J trimming: 5 bases; junction bases outside the gene matches: 9. Germline values: CDR1 WNHNN, CDR2 SYGVQD (reference sequence).

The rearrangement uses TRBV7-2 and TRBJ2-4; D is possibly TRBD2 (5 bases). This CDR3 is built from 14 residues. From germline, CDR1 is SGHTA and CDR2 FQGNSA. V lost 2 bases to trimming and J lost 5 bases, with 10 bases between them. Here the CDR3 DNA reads TGTGCCAGCAGCTTATCGGGGATCCAAAACATTCAGTACTTC. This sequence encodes CASSLSGIQNIQYF.

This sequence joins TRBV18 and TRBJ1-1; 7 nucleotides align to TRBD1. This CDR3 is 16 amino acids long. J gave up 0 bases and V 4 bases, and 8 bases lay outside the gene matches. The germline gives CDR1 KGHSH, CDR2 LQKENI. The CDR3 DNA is TGTGCCAGCTCACAGGGACAGTCATTCATGAACACTGAAGCTTTCTTT. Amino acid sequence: CASSQGQSFMNTEAFF.

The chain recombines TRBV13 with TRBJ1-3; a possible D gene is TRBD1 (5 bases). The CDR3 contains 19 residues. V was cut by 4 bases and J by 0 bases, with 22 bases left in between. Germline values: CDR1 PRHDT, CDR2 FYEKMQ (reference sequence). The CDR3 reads CASSYRGSTVASSGNTIYF. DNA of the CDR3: TGTGCCAGCAGCTACCGTGGGTCGACAGTCGCTAGCTCTGGAAACACCATATATTTT. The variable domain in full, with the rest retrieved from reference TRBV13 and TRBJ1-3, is AAGVIQSPRHLIKEKRETATLKCYPIPRHDTVYWYQQGPGQDPQFLISFYEKMQSDKGSIPDRFSAQQFSDYHSELNMSSLELGDSALYFCASSYRGSTVASSGNTIYFGEGSWLTVV.

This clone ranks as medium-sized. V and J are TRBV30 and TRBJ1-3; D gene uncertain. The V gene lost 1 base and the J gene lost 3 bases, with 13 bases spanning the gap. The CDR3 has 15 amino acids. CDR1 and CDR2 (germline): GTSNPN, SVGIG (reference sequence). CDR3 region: CAWSDKQFLGNTIYF. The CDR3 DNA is TGTGCCTGGAGTGACAAACAGTTTCTTGGAAACACCATATATTTT.

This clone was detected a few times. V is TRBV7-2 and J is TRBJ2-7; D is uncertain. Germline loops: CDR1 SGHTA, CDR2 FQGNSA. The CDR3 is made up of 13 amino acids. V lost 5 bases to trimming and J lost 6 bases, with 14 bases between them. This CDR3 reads CASSLLGIFEQYF. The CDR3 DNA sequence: TGTGCCAGCAGCCTCCTAGGTATTTTCGAGCAGTACTTC.

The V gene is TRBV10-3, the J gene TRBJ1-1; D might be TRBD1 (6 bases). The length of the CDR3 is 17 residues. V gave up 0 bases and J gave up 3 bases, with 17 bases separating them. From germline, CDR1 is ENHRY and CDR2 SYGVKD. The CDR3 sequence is CAISESGRTDAYTEAFF. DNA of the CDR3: TGTGCCATCAGTGAGTCTGGGAGGACAGACGCATACACTGAAGCTTTCTTT.

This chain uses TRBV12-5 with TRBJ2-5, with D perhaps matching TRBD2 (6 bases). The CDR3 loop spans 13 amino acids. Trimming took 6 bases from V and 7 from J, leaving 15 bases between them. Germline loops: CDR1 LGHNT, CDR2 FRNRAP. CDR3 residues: CASGSSPGVTQYF. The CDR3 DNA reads TGTGCTAGTGGAAGCAGCCCGGGGGTGACCCAGTACTTC.

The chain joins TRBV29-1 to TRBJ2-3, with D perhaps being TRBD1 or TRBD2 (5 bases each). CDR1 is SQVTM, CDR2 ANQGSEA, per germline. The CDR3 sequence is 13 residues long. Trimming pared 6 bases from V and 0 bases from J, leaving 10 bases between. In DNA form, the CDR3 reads TGCAGCGTCCGAGGGGCTAGCACAGATACGCAGTATTTT. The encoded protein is CSVRGASTDTQYF.